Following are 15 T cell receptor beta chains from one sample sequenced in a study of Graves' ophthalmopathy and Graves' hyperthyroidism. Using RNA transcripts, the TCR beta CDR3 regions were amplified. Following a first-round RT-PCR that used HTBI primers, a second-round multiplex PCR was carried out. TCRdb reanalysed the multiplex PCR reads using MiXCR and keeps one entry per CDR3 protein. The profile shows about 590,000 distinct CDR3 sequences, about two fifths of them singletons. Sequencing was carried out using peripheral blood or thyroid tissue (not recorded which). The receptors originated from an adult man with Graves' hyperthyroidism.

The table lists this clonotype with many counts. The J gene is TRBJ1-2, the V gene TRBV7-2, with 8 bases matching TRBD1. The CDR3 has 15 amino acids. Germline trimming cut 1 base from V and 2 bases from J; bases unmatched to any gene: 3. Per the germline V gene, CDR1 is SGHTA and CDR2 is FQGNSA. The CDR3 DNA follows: TGTGCCAGCAGCTTAGGTACAGGGGGAAACTATGGCTACACCTTC. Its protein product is CASSLGTGGNYGYTF. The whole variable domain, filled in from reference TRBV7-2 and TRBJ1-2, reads GAGVSQSPSNKVTEKGKDVELRCDPISGHTALYWYRQSLGQGLEFLIYFQGNSAPDKSGLPSDRFSAERTGGSVSTLTIQRTQQEDSAVYLCASSLGTGGNYGYTFGSGTRLTVV.

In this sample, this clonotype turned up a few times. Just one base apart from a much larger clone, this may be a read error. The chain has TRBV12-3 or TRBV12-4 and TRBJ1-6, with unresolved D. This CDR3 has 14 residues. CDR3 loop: CASSEGFWDSPLRF. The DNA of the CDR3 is TGTGCCAGCAGTGAAGGTTTTTGGGATTCACCCCTCCGCTTT.

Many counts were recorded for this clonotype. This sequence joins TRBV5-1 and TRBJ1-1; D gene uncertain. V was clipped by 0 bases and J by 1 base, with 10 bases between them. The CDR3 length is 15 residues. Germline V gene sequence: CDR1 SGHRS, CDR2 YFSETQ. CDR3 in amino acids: CASSLGGIRNTEAFF. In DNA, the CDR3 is TGCGCCAGCAGCTTGGGCGGAATACGGAACACTGAAGCTTTCTTT.

Here the CDR3 reads CSVSGLAGKSETQYF. CDR3 bases: TGCAGCGTCTCCGGACTAGCGGGGAAGAGTGAGACCCAGTACTTC. The chain couples TRBV29-1 to TRBJ2-5; TRBD2 agrees at 12 bases. This CDR3 region has 15 residues. Germline V gene sequence: CDR1 SQVTM, CDR2 ANQGSEA. The V and J ends lost 6 bases and 5 bases, in that order; junction bases with no gene match: 10.

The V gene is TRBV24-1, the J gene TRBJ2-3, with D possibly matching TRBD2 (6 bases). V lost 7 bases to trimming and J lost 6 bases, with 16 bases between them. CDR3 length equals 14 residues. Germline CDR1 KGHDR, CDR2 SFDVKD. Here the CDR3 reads CATSRGLPEDTQYF. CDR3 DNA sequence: TGTGCCACCAGCCGAGGACTACCAGAGGATACGCAGTATTTT.

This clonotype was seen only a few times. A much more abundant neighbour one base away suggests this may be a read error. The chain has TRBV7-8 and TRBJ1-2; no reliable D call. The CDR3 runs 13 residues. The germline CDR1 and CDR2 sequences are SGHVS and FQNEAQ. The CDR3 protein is CASMRLAVDGCTF. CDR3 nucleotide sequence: TGTGCCAGCATGCGGTTGGCAGTAGATGGCTGCACCTTC.

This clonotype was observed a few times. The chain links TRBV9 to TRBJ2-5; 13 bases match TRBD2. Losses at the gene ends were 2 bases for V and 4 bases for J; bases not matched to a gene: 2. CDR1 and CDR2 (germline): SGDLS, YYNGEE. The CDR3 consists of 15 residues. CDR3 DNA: TGTGCCAGCAGCGTCCGGACTAGCGGGAGAGAGACCCAGTACTTC. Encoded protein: CASSVRTSGRETQYF.

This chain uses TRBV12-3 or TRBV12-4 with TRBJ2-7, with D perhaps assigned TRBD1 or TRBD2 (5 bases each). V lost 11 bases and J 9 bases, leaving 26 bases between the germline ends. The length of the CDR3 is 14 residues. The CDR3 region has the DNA TGTGCCTTGGGGTTTGGGGGTAGCACAGATACGCAGTACTTC. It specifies CALGFGGSTDTQYF.

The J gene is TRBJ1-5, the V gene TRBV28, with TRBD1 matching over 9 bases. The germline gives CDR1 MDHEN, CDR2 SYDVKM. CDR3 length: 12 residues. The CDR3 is CAYGTGIQPQHF. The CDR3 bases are TGTGCGTACGGGACAGGGATACAGCCCCAGCATTTT.

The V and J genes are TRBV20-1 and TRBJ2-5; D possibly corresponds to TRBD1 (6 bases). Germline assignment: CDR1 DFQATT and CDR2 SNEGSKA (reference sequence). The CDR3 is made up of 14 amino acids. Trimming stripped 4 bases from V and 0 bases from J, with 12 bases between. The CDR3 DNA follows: TGCAGTGCTACCCGGGACACGTACCAAGAGACCCAGTACTTC. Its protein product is CSATRDTYQETQYF.

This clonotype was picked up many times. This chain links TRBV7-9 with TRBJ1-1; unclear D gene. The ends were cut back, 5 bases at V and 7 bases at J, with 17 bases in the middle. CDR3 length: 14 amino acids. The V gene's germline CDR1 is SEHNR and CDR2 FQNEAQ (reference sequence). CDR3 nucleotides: TGTGCCAGCAGCCCCAGGACGGCGGTGGGTGAAGCTTTCTTT. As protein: CASSPRTAVGEAFF.

The CDR3 DNA is TGCAGCTCGTCTTGGAGGAACACCGGGGAGCTGTTTTTT. It is translated as CSSSWRNTGELFF. The J gene is TRBJ2-2, the V gene TRBV29-1; D is unresolved. There are 13 residues in the CDR3. V was shortened by 8 bases and J by 1 base, with 11 bases between the two germline ends. CDR1 is SQVTM and CDR2 is ANQGSEA in the germline V gene.

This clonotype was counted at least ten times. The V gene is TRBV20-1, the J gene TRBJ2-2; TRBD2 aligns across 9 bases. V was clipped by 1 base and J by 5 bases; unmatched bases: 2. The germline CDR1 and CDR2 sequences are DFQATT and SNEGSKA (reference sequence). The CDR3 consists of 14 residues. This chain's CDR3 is CSARVLAGTGELFF. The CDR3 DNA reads TGCAGTGCTAGAGTGCTAGCGGGGACCGGGGAGCTGTTTTTT.

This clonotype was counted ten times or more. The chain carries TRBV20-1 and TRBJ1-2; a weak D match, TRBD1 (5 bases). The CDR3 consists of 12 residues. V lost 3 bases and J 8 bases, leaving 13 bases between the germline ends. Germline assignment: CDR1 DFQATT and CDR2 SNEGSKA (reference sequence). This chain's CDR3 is CSARTGTTGYTF. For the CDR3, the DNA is TGCAGTGCTAGGACCGGGACGACAGGCTACACCTTC.

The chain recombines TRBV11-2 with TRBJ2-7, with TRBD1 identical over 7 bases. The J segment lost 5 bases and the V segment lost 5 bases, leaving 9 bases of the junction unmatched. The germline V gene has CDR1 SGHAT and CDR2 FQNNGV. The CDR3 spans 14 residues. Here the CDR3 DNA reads TGTGCCAGCAGCCGTGGTCACAGGGGAGACGAGCAGTACTTC. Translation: CASSRGHRGDEQYF.